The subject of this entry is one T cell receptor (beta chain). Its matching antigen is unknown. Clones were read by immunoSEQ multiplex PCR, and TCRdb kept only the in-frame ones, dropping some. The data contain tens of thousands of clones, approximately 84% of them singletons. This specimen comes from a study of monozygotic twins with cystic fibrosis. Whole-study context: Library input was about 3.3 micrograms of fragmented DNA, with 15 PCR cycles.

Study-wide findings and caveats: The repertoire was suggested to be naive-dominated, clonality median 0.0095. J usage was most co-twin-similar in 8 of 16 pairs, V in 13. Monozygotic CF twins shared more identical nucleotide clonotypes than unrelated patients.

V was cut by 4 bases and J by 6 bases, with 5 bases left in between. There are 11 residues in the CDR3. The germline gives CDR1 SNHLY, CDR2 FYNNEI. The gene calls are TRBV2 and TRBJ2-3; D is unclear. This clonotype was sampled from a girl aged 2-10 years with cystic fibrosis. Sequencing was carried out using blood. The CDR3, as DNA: TGTGCCAGCAGTGCCCCGGATACGCAGTATTTT. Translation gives CASSAPDTQYF. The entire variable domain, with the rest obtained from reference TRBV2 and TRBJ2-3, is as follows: EPEVTQTPSHQVTQMGQEVILRCVPISNHLYFYWYRQILGQKVEFLVSFYNNEISEKSEIFDDQFSVERPDGSNFTLKIRSTKLEDSAMYFCASSAPDTQYFGPGTRLTVL.